The rows below give T cell receptor beta chains drawn from one sample of a study of T cells after yellow fever vaccination. TCRdb ran MiXCR on the 5' RACE reads and lists one entry per CDR3 protein. The data show approximately 110,000 distinct CDR3 sequences, 8% to 9.5% seen once. Here the sequenced sample was CD8+ T cells sorted from PBMCs, taken 45 days after the yellow fever booster vaccination. The receptors were gathered from a young man who received the YFV17D yellow fever vaccine. The CDR3 runs from the conserved cysteine through the conserved F or W. Each record gives: V gene, J gene, D gene, clone size, CDR3 protein, CDR3 DNA. The D gene is left open where the match is weak. The size entry is marked missing in some rows and otherwise reads once, few, many or a size class.

>TRBV7-6|TRBJ2-7|NA|NA
CASSLDLSYEQYF
TGTGCCAGCAGCCTTGACCTGTCCTACGAGCAGTACTTC
>TRBV5-5|TRBJ1-1|NA|NA
CASSLWSGVIGEAFF
TGTGCCAGCAGCTTGTGGTCCGGTGTGATCGGTGAAGCTTTCTTT
>TRBV5-1|TRBJ2-6|NA|NA
CASSPGASGANVLTF
TGCGCCAGCAGCCCAGGGGCCTCTGGGGCCAACGTCCTGACTTTC
>TRBV15|TRBJ2-1|NA|many
CATSRVPLSEQFF
TGTGCCACCAGCAGAGTCCCCCTGAGTGAGCAGTTCTTC
>TRBV7-8|TRBJ2-7|TRBD1|few
CASSLVVGTEVYEQYF
TGTGCCAGCAGCTTAGTCGTCGGGACAGAAGTTTACGAGCAGTACTTC
>TRBV4-3|TRBJ2-7|NA|NA
CASSQALRATYEQYF
TGCGCCAGCAGCCAAGCGCTTCGGGCTACCTACGAGCAGTACTTC
>TRBV2|TRBJ2-6|NA|many
CASTEVSSGANVLTF
TGTGCCAGCACCGAAGTAAGCTCTGGGGCCAACGTCCTGACTTTC
>TRBV7-9|TRBJ1-2|NA|many
CASSLDLGPYGYTF
TGTGCCAGCAGCTTAGATCTGGGACCCTATGGCTACACCTTC
>TRBV10-2|TRBJ2-1|TRBD2|many
CASLGGLAGPEQFF
TGCGCCAGCCTGGGGGGACTAGCGGGTCCCGAGCAGTTCTTC
>TRBV28|TRBJ2-3|TRBD2|many
CASSLLGTSGPSSTDTQYF
TGTGCCAGCAGTTTGCTCGGGACTAGCGGACCGAGTAGCACAGATACGCAGTATTTT
>TRBV6-1|TRBJ2-1|NA|many
CASRRRPRDEQFF
TGTGCCAGCAGGCGCCGGCCAAGGGATGAGCAGTTCTTC
>TRBV20-1|TRBJ2-5|NA|few
CSARDIGRGQETQYF
TGCAGTGCTAGAGATATAGGACGCGGGCAGGAGACCCAGTACTTC
>TRBV16|TRBJ2-4|TRBD2|many
CASSQSGTSVPYF
TGTGCCAGCAGCCAATCCGGGACTAGCGTCCCGTACTTC
>TRBV4-1|TRBJ2-5|NA|NA
CASGSTRTQETQYF
TGCGCCAGCGGTTCCACGAGGACCCAAGAGACCCAGTACTTC
>TRBV20-1|TRBJ1-3|NA|many
CSASVSGASGNTIYF
TGCAGTGCTAGCGTTTCCGGGGCCTCTGGAAACACCATATATTTT
>TRBV7-9|TRBJ2-7|NA|NA
CASSPQGRHEQYF
TGTGCCAGCAGCCCCCAAGGACGCCACGAGCAGTACTTC
>TRBV29-1|TRBJ2-3|NA|many
CSAALADDTQYF
TGCAGCGCTGCCTTAGCGGACGATACGCAGTATTTT
>TRBV3-1|TRBJ2-1|NA|NA
CASSQGGGLNEQFF
TGTGCCAGCAGCCAAGGAGGGGGGCTCAATGAGCAGTTCTTC
>TRBV6-5|TRBJ2-2|TRBD1|many
CASSYSGQGFTGELFF
TGTGCCAGCAGTTACTCGGGACAGGGTTTCACCGGGGAGCTGTTTTTT